This TCR beta chain was observed in a study of shared clonotypes between healthy human individuals (dated by TCRdb to the early 2020s). Regarding the complete study: Two women and three men aged 18 to 49 years were included in the cohort. To estimate repertoire size and how much clonotype sharing occurs between individuals, the study deeply sequenced the blood TCR repertoires of five healthy adults. For each donor, CD4 naive and CD4 memory were each given three plates, CD8 naive was given two plates, and CD8 memory was given one plate. Different laboratories and diverse techniques were used to prepare libraries and sequence TCR repertoires, to increase sequencing depth and limit assay-specific biases. Leukapheresis yielded between about 0.9 and 10 billion PBMCs per donor. Here is what the overall study found, with its caveats: Compared with non-shared clonotypes, clonotypes shared by all four sorted-subset donors had higher generation probabilities. The small number of donors limited the genetic and exposure-history diversity represented. Sharing across several donors was observed for about 5% of naive CD4, 3% to 3.5% of naive CD8, about 2.5% of memory CD4, and roughly 0.4% of memory CD8 clonotypes. Pairwise subsampling indicated that sequencing depth was expected to affect the degree of clonotype sharing among donors. Estimated clonotype richness was generally larger for naive than for memory subsets. Sampling was limited to blood, and TCR repertoires in tissue likely differ from TCR repertoires in blood. Rarefaction of sorted-subset datasets indicated incomplete sequencing despite the large sequencing depth.

Trimming takes 4 bases from V and 4 bases from J, and the germline ends sit 14 bases apart. The CDR3 spans 14 residues, from the cysteine through the phenylalanine. Left in the record is the CDR3 DNA by itself, 42 bases read in frame from the first base. CDR1 SGHRS and CDR2 YFSETQ are derived from the germline V gene. Donors were healthy HIV-negative adults with no recently reported acute infections or vaccinations. Only Caucasian adults living in Nashville, Tennessee, USA were represented among the donors. CD4+ T cells were enriched by magnetic negative selection, after which naive cells were positively selected on CD45RA and the negative fraction was taken as the memory subset. Blood was collected by leukapheresis, and PBMCs were isolated by Ficoll-Histopaque density gradient centrifugation and then cryopreserved in liquid nitrogen vapor phase. Analytical flow cytometry was used to check the purity and quantity of every magnetically sorted T cell population. Genomic DNA was isolated from every sorted fraction and measured by UV absorbance on a Nanodrop 2000c.

On this clone: Its binding antigen is unknown. Base qualities are not recorded, but no much larger clone differs from it by a single base.

Using the deep immunoSEQ assay, TCR CDR3 regions were amplified from genomic DNA by multiplex PCR. Extracted genomic DNA from each cell subset was spread evenly across all wells of several immunoSEQ 96-well plates, with each plate serving as a replicate. For sorted subsets, approximately 190 ng of genomic DNA, equivalent to roughly 30,000 T cell genomes, went into each replicate PCR. Purified libraries were measured with a Qubit 3.0 fluorometer, size-checked on a Bioanalyzer 2100, and measured again with the KAPA Library Quantification kit. Every immunoSEQ 96-well plate was sequenced on a separate single-read 150-cycle Illumina NextSeq 550 flow cell. Under the source paper's analysis protocol: The immunoSEQ output contained only junctional sequences without quality scores, so filtering could not match that applied to full-length reads. To assign V/J genes and CDR3, sequences were annotated using PyIR, a Python wrapper for IgBLAST v1.9, with IMGT germline references. Reads were filtered out if the reads had weak V/J assignments (E-value above 1e-6), no CDR3, stop codons, out-of-frame junctions, or ambiguous translated residues. A V3J clonotype was defined by an identical inferred V gene, J gene, and CDR3 amino acid sequence. To compute the percentage overlap between repertoires, the number of shared unique clonotypes was divided by the size of the smaller repertoire. Three approaches were used to assess repertoire richness: RTK rarefaction, the Chao1 estimator, and Recon v2.1 estimates of unobserved clonotypes. Generation probabilities for all TCRbeta clonotypes obtained by the gDNA method from a handful of donors were computed using OLGA. TCRdb obtained this table from immuneACCESS and retained in-frame rearrangements with V and J assigned. These tables miss some clones; where compared with another copy, unresolved V genes account for less than half of the shortfall, and the remainder is unexplained. V, J and clone size are taken as reported in that table, and D and trimming were inferred from the DNA itself. The sample data list 2 million to 2.5 million clones, and more than 85% of these were observed just once. The top ten hold about 0.37% of the sample.

The TCR was taken from a man aged 18-30 years in good health. Some clones in this sample may be carry-over from other donors' samples. This sequence uses TRBV5-1 and TRBJ2-5; the D gene is possibly TRBD1, with 7 bases matching. Sequenced: naive CD4+ T cells from PBMCs. Interpreted using the paper, the cell subset or site label stands for: CD45RA+ positively selected. The CDR3 protein sequence reads: CASSPTGRIETQYF. The DNA sequence is as follows: TGCGCCAGCAGCCCGACAGGGAGGATAGAGACCCAGTACTTC.